This TCR beta chain is drawn from a study of neurological immune-mediated disorders. One entry per CDR3 protein, called by TCRdb with MiXCR from the 5' RACE reads. The repertoire holds more than 25,000 distinct CDR3 sequences, 4% seen once, with around 25% in the top ten. This clonotype occurred many times. The CDR3 totals 16 residues. With V trimmed by 2 bases and J by 4 bases, 4 bases remained unmatched. The germline V gene has CDR1 MNHEY and CDR2 SVGAGI. The sequence derives from a woman between 40 and 55 years old in good health. V gene TRBV6-5 combines with J gene TRBJ2-3; 12 bases fit TRBD2. The specimen was CD4+ T cells from blood. The CDR3 region is CASSYPSGGGSDTQYF. The CDR3 DNA reads TGTGCCAGCAGTTACCCTAGCGGGGGGGGATCAGATACGCAGTATTTT.